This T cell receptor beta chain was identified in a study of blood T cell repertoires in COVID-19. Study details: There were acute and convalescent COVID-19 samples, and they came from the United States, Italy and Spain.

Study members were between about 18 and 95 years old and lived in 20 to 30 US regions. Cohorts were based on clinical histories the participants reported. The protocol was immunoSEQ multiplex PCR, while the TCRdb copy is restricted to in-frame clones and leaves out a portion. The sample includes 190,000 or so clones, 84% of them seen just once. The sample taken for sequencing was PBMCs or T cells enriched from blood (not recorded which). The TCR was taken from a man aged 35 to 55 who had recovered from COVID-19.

This CDR3 is CASSSRTSGAKNIQYF. DNA for the CDR3: TGTGCCAGCAGCTCCCGGACTAGCGGGGCCAAAAACATTCAGTACTTC. The V call is TRBV3-1 (or the pseudogene TRBV3-2), the J call TRBJ2-4; 11 bases are a match to TRBD2. The V and J ends lost 5 bases and 1 base, in that order; junction bases with no gene match: 4. The CDR3 loop spans 16 amino acids. Germline V lookup: CDR1 LGHDT, CDR2 YNNKEL (reference sequence).